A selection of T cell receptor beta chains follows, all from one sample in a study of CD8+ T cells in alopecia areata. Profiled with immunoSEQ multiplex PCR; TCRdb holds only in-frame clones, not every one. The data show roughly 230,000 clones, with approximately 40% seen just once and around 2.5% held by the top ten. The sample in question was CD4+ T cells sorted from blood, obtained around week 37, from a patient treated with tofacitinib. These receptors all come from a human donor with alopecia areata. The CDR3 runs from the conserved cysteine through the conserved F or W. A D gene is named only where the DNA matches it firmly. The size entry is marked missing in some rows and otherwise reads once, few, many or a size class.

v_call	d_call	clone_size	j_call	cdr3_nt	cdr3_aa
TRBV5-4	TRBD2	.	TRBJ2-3	TGTGCCAGCAGCTTGGATGGACTAGCGGGAGATGATACGCAGTATTTT	CASSLDGLAGDDTQYF
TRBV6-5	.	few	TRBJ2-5	TGTGCCAGCGGTTCCCGGGAGACCCAGTACTTC	CASGSRETQYF
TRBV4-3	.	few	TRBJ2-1	TGCGCCAGCAGATTCTCCGGGGGCAATGAGCAGTTCTTC	CASRFSGGNEQFF
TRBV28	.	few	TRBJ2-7	TGTGCCAGTAGGCGGGACTCCTACGAGCAGTACTTC	CASRRDSYEQYF
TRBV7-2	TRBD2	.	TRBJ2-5	TGTGCCAGCAGCTTAGGAAGGACTAGCGGGAGGGGGGAGACCCAGTACTTC	CASSLGRTSGRGETQYF
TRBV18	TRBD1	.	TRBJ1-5	TGTGCCAGCTCACCACGTGCAAGGGACAGGGGGGCAAGTCAGCCCCAGCATTTT	CASSPRARDRGASQPQHF
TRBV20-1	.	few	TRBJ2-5	TGCAGTGCTAGGGGAGAGACCCAGTACTTC	CSARGETQYF
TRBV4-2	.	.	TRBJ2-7	TGTGCCAGCAGCCAGGGAGGCAGGGGCTACGAGCAGTACTTC	CASSQGGRGYEQYF
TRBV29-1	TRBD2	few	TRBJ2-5	TGCAGCGTTGAACCAGCGGGGGGACCGGGGACCCAGTACTTC	CSVEPAGGPGTQYF
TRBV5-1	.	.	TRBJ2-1	TGCGCCAGCTCCGGGACGGGGGTATACAATGAGCAGTTCTTC	CASSGTGVYNEQFF
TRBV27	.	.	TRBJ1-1	TGTGCCAGCTCCAGGGACCTTTCTGGGAACACTGAAGCTTTCTTT	CASSRDLSGNTEAFF
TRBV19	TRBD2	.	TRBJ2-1	TGTGCCAGTAGTATCGTCCTAGCGGGAGGTAATGAGCAGTTCTTC	CASSIVLAGGNEQFF
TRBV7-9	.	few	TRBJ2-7	TGTGCCAGCGACCTAAGCGGGCAGTCCTACGAGCAGTACTTC	CASDLSGQSYEQYF
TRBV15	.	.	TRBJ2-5	TGTGCCACCAGCAGAGATTCCACAGCCCAAGAGACCCAGTACTTC	CATSRDSTAQETQYF
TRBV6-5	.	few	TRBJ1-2	TGTGCCAGCAGCCCCTCGGGGATGATCGGCTATGGCTACACCTTC	CASSPSGMIGYGYTF
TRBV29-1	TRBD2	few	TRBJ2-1	TGCAGCGTTCAACGGCGTGCCAGCGGGACTATCAATGAGCAGTTCTTC	CSVQRRASGTINEQFF
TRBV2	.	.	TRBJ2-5	TGTGCCAGCAGTGTCGAGGGGTTGGGACAAGAGACCCAGTACTTC	CASSVEGLGQETQYF
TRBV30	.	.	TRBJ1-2	TGTGCCTGGATGAGGGGGTCCAGGTCCGGTGGCTACACCTTC	CAWMRGSRSGGYTF
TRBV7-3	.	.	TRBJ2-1	TGTGCCAGCAGCACTAATAGAGACAATGAGCAGTTCTTC	CASSTNRDNEQFF
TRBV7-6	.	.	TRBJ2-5	TGTGCCAGCAGCTTAAAGCTCCAAGAGACCCAGTACTTC	CASSLKLQETQYF
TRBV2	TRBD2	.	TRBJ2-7	TGTGCCAGCACTCCAACTCCGCGGGGGAGGTACGAGCAGTACTTC	CASTPTPRGRYEQYF
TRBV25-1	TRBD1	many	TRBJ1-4	TGTGCCAGCAGGGGACAGGGGGCAGATGAAAAACTGTTTTTT	CASRGQGADEKLFF
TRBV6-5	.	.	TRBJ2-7	TGTGCCAGCCATAGGGGCGGCCGGAGCTCCTACGAGCAGTACTTC	CASHRGGRSSYEQYF
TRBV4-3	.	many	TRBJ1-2	TGCGCCAGCAGCCCCCGGCGGGACATGGTCGGCTACACCTTC	CASSPRRDMVGYTF
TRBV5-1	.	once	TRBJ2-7	TGCGCCAGCAGCCCGGTGGACGGGGTCTATCAGCAGTACTTC	CASSPVDGVYQQYF
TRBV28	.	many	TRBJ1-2	TGTGCCAGCAGTTACCCACAGGAGAACTATGGCTACACCTTC	CASSYPQENYGYTF
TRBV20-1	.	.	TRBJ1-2	TGCAGTGCTCCGGGGGGTGGCTACACCTTC	CSAPGGGYTF
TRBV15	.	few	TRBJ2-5	TGTGCCACCAGCAGAGGGGACCCACCCCAGTACTTC	CATSRGDPPQYF
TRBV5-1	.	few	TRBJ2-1	TGCGCCAGCAGCTTGCCCCTTGGTGAGCAGTTCTTC	CASSLPLGEQFF
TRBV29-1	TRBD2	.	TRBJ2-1	TGCAGCCCTAATGGACTAGCGGAGAACAATGAGCAGTTCTTC	CSPNGLAENNEQFF
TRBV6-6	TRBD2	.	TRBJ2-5	TGTGCCAGCAGTGCCGGAGGCGGGAGCGGCCAAGAGACCCAGTACTTC	CASSAGGGSGQETQYF
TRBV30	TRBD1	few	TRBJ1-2	TGTGCCTGGGCCAGGGGGGACTATGGCTACACCTTC	CAWARGDYGYTF
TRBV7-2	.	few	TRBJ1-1	TGTGCCAGCAGCTTAGCGGGTCTCCCGCGGGGCACTGAAGCTTTCTTT	CASSLAGLPRGTEAFF
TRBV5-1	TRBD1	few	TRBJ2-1	TGCGCCAGCAGCTCCCACGGACAGGGCTCCTACAATGAGCAGTTCTTC	CASSSHGQGSYNEQFF
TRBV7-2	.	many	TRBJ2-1	TGTGCCAGCAGCTTAAGTGTCAGGGTAAATGAGCAGTTCTTC	CASSLSVRVNEQFF
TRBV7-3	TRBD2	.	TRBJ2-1	TGTGCCAGCACGCAAAACGGGCGGGAGACCGACAATGAGCAGTTCTTC	CASTQNGRETDNEQFF
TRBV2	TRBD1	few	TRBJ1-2	TGTGCCGGAAACCGGGACAGCCGAAACTATGGCTACACCTTC	CAGNRDSRNYGYTF
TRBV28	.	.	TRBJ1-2	TGTGCCAGCAGTTTCCCAGAAAGCTATGGCTACACCTTC	CASSFPESYGYTF
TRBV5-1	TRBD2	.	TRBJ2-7	TGCGCCAGCAGCGGAAGCACTAGCGGAGGTTACTCCTACGAGCAGTACTTC	CASSGSTSGGYSYEQYF
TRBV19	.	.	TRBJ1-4	TGTGCCAGTAGTATGGATGAAAAACTGTTTTTT	CASSMDEKLFF
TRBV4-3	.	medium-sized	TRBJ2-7	TGCGCCAGCAGCCAGACGATCGGACAGTTCGGGGTTCAATCCTACGAGCAGTACTTC	CASSQTIGQFGVQSYEQYF
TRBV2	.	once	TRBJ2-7	TGTGCCAGCAGGCTGATCGTCGGCGAGCAGTACTTC	CASRLIVGEQYF